This T cell receptor (beta chain) was retrieved from a study of Graves' ophthalmopathy and Graves' hyperthyroidism. This clonotype was seen repeatedly, ten times or more. With 5 bases clipped from V and 0 bases from J, the junction kept 12 bases outside the gene matches. The CDR3 loop spans 18 amino acids. Beta-chain TCR CDR3 regions were amplified from RNA transcripts. In the first round, RT-PCR was carried out with HTBI primers, and a multiplex PCR formed the second round. MiXCR was run by TCRdb on the multiplex PCR reads, yielding one entry per CDR3 protein. The sample holds fewer than 400,000 distinct CDR3 sequences; 15% to 20% are singletons and the top ten take around 1.6%.

This receptor was identified in a woman aged 18-29 years with Graves' ophthalmopathy. Sequenced material: peripheral blood. The chain joins TRBV12-3 or TRBV12-4 to TRBJ2-4; the match to TRBD2 covers 8 bases. CDR3 protein: CASSPPRGGGIAKNIQYF. CDR3 sequence (DNA): TGTGCCAGCAGTCCCCCGAGGGGCGGGGGGATAGCCAAAAACATTCAGTACTTC.